The 28 T cell receptor beta chains in this list originate from one sample, sequenced in a study of vaccination effects on CD4 cells after COVID-19. Their antigens remain unidentified. Here immunoSEQ multiplex PCR was the method, and the copy in TCRdb shows in-frame clones only, minus some. The profile covers about 70,000 clones, with roughly 73% appearing a single time and over 4.5% taken by the ten largest. Expansion with viral peptide pools was applied to antigen-specific CD4+ T cells by the ViraFEST assay prior to sequencing. After less than twelve days in culture, the CD4+ T cells were isolated. By PCR, the person was confirmed to have had SARS-CoV-2 infection between March and December 2020. The sample consisted of CD4+ T cells from PBMCs cultured with HIV peptides, taken before COVID-19 vaccination. Specified subset: HIV-1 Nef peptide pool negative control/reference culture. These receptors came from a human donor who had a prior SARS-CoV-2 infection.

J is TRBJ1-2 and V is TRBV7-2; 8 bases line up with TRBD1. The germline V gene has CDR1 SGHTA and CDR2 FQGNSA. After removal of 5 bases from V and 8 bases from J, the junction contained 16 bases not matched to a gene. This CDR3 comprises 16 residues. The CDR3 DNA follows: TGTGCCAGCAGCCCCGGGGGTGGCAGGGGGCCGCGGGGCTACACCTTC. The encoded protein is CASSPGGGRGPRGYTF.

The genes are TRBV4-2 and TRBJ1-5; 9 bases match TRBD1. The CDR3 contains 15 residues. The V gene end was trimmed by 9 bases and the J gene end by 6 bases; junction bases not matched to a gene: 12. CDR1 and CDR2 from the germline V gene are LGHNA and YNFKEQ. Here the CDR3 DNA reads TGTGCCAGAGGGGAAAGGGACAGGGTCGGTCAGCCCCAGCATTTT. Its protein is CARGERDRVGQPQHF.

In this sample, this clone is medium-sized. J is TRBJ2-1 and V is TRBV24-1; 8 bases line up with TRBD2. This CDR3 is 15 amino acids long. The V gene end was trimmed by 4 bases and the J gene end by 10 bases; junction bases not matched to a gene: 11. Germline CDR1 KGHDR, CDR2 SFDVKD. This chain's CDR3 is CATSDPGGAGVEQFF. DNA for the CDR3: TGTGCCACCAGTGACCCGGGGGGAGCGGGAGTAGAGCAGTTCTTC.

The rearrangement joins TRBV27 to TRBJ2-2; 9 nucleotides align to TRBD2. The V gene end was trimmed by 4 bases and the J gene end by 4 bases; junction bases not matched to a gene: 4. CDR1 and CDR2 (germline): MNHEY, SMNVEV (reference sequence). This CDR3 comprises 15 residues. The CDR3 sequence is CASSSAGGFTGELFF. DNA for the CDR3: TGTGCCAGCAGTTCTGCGGGGGGGTTCACCGGGGAGCTGTTTTTT.

This clone was detected only a few times. The chain joins TRBV3-1 (or the pseudogene TRBV3-2) to TRBJ2-6, with a weak D call TRBD1 (6 bases). Trimming removed 2 bases from V and 4 bases from J, with 24 bases in between. CDR1 is LGHDT, CDR2 YNNKEL, per germline (reference sequence). The CDR3 consists of 20 residues. The DNA for the CDR3 is TGTGCCAGCAGCCAAATGCACGGGACACCTGGTTTCGAAGGGGCCAACGTCCTGACTTTC. Translating gives CASSQMHGTPGFEGANVLTF.

The chain has TRBV14 and TRBJ1-4, with 8 bases matching TRBD1. The trim removed 1 base at V and 6 bases at J, leaving 10 bases unmatched. The CDR3 runs 17 residues. Germline V gene data show CDR1 as SGHDN and CDR2 as FVKESK. The chain's CDR3 is CASSQGLTGTGYEKLFF. The CDR3 nucleotides read TGTGCCAGCAGCCAAGGATTGACCGGGACAGGATATGAAAAACTGTTTTTT. Supplemented by reference TRBV14 and TRBJ1-4, the full variable domain reads EAGVTQFPSHSVIEKGQTVTLRCDPISGHDNLYWYRRVMGKEIKFLLHFVKESKQDESGMPNNRFLAERTGGTYSTLKVQPAELEDSGVYFCASSQGLTGTGYEKLFFGSGTQLSVL.

The table lists this clone with a count of one. This chain links TRBV7-2 with TRBJ1-3; no definite D call. Per the germline V gene, CDR1 is SGHTA and CDR2 is FQGNSA. The CDR3 is 12 amino acids. Trimming removed 9 bases from V and 0 bases from J, with 6 bases in between. The CDR3: CASCDSGNTIYF. CDR3 bases: TGTGCCAGTTGTGACTCTGGAAACACCATATATTTT.

The chain combines TRBV5-6 with TRBJ2-5, with TRBD2 matching 11 bases. Trimming removed 4 bases from V and 4 bases from J; junction bases left unmatched: 9. CDR1 and CDR2 (germline): SGHDT, YYEEEE. The CDR3 extends over 16 amino acids. Here the CDR3 DNA reads TGTGCCAGCAGCCTTGGACTAGCGGGCGGTGGAGAGACCCAGTACTTC. This gives the protein CASSLGLAGGGETQYF. Full variable domain (missing parts from reference TRBV5-6 and TRBJ2-5): DAGVTQSPTHLIKTRGQQVTLRCSPKSGHDTVSWYQQALGQGPQFIFQYYEEEERQRGNFPDRFSGHQFPNYSSELNVNALLLGDSALYLCASSLGLAGGGETQYFGPGTRLLVL.

This sequence joins TRBV6-5 and TRBJ2-3; the D is unclear. V lost 0 bases, J lost 6 bases, and 16 bases lay in between. This CDR3 has 16 amino acids. Germline CDR1 reads MNHEY; CDR2 reads SVGAGI. Here the CDR3 reads CASSYSVEDPLDTQYF. The CDR3 DNA reads TGTGCCAGCAGTTACTCGGTCGAGGACCCGCTGGATACGCAGTATTTT.

V usage is TRBV6-1 and J usage is TRBJ1-5, with D possibly matching TRBD1 (5 bases). CDR3 length: 14 amino acids. Trimming removed 2 bases from V and 5 bases from J, with 10 bases in between. Per the germline V gene, CDR1 is MNHNS and CDR2 is SASEGT. The CDR3 region has the DNA TGTGCCAGCAGTGAACAGGGAAGTCATCAGCCCCAGCATTTT. This sequence encodes CASSEQGSHQPQHF.

The J gene is TRBJ2-1, the V gene TRBV24-1, with TRBD2 matching 11 bases. Losses at the gene ends were 9 bases for V and 3 bases for J; bases not matched to a gene: 12. The CDR3 is 17 amino acids. The V gene's germline CDR1 is KGHDR and CDR2 SFDVKD. CDR3 DNA: TGTGCCACCTCCGGGACTAGCGGCCCTGAAGTCTACAATGAGCAGTTCTTC. It is translated as CATSGTSGPEVYNEQFF.

The rearrangement links TRBV9 to TRBJ2-3; 9 bases agree with TRBD2. This CDR3 region has 16 residues. Unmatched junction bases numbered 10, after V lost 0 bases and J lost 8 bases. CDR1 and CDR2 from the germline V gene are SGDLS and YYNGEE. The CDR3 DNA is TGTGCCAGCAGCGTAGGACTAGCGGATTCCTTTGCTACGCAGTATTTT. Its protein is CASSVGLADSFATQYF.

The chain is built from TRBV18 and TRBJ2-1, with TRBD2 identical over 11 bases. V dropped 2 bases and J dropped 8; count of bases not matched to a gene: 11. From germline, CDR1 is KGHSH and CDR2 LQKENI. The CDR3 totals 17 residues. CDR3 in amino acids: CASSPNQLAGESDEQFF. As DNA, the CDR3 is TGTGCCAGCTCACCAAATCAACTAGCGGGAGAATCTGATGAGCAGTTCTTC. The full variable domain, completed using reference TRBV18 and TRBJ2-1, is NAGVMQNPRHLVRRRGQEARLRCSPMKGHSHVYWYRQLPEEGLKFMVYLQKENIIDESGMPKERFSAEFPKEGPSILRIQQVVRGDSAAYFCASSPNQLAGESDEQFFGPGTRLTVL.

This clone was seen a handful of times. The chain uses TRBV5-1 and TRBJ1-3, with 7 nucleotides matching TRBD1. Germline loops: CDR1 SGHRS, CDR2 YFSETQ. The CDR3 runs 17 residues. The V segment lost 4 bases and the J segment 0 bases; nucleotides outside the gene matches: 10. As DNA, the CDR3 is TGCGCCAGCAGCCTACTCGGACAGGATTTCTCTGGAAACACCATATATTTT. Protein: CASSLLGQDFSGNTIYF. Based on the CDR3 plus reference TRBV5-1 and TRBJ1-3, the full variable domain is KAGVTQTPRYLIKTRGQQVTLSCSPISGHRSVSWYQQTPGQGLQFLFEYFSETQRNKGNFPGRFSGRQFSNSRSEMNVSTLELGDSALYLCASSLLGQDFSGNTIYFGEGSWLTVV.

This clone was seen just once. Here the CDR3 reads CASSKQGPNTEAFF. For the CDR3, the DNA is TGTGCCAGCAGTAAACAGGGACCGAACACTGAAGCTTTCTTT. The V gene is TRBV6-5, the J gene TRBJ1-1, with a weak D call TRBD1 (6 bases). Trimming shortened V by 5 bases and J by 1 base, and 11 bases separated the two germline ends. Germline V gene lookup returns CDR1 MNHEY and CDR2 SVGAGI. The CDR3 runs 14 residues.

About this clone itself: At one of its ends the junction is not consistent with the germline gene, which may arise from a read error. This chain connects TRBV9 to TRBJ2-1; 7 bases match TRBD2. The CDR3 sequence is 15 residues long. Germline CDR1 reads SGDLS; CDR2 reads YYNGEE. DNA for the CDR3: TGTGCCAGCACCGTAGGGGACTACACCTACAATGAGCAGTTCTTC. Its protein is CASTVGDYTYNEQFF.

The genes are TRBV5-1 and TRBJ1-2; 12 bases agree with TRBD1. V was clipped by 2 bases and J by 7 bases; unmatched bases: 6. The CDR3 spans 15 residues. Germline CDR1 reads SGHRS; CDR2 reads YFSETQ. CDR3 nucleotides: TGCGCCAGCAGCTTTCCGGGACAGGGGGCAGGTGGCTACACCTTC. This sequence encodes CASSFPGQGAGGYTF.

The chain carries TRBV5-1 and TRBJ1-1; 7 nucleotides match TRBD1. This CDR3 has 14 residues. In germline, CDR1 is SGHRS, CDR2 YFSETQ. After removal of 1 base from V and 6 bases from J, the junction contained 6 bases not matched to a gene. CDR3: CASSLFQGGAEAFF. CDR3 DNA sequence: TGCGCCAGCAGCTTGTTTCAGGGGGGGGCTGAAGCTTTCTTT. Full variable domain (remainder filled in from reference TRBV5-1 and TRBJ1-1): KAGVTQTPRYLIKTRGQQVTLSCSPISGHRSVSWYQQTPGQGLQFLFEYFSETQRNKGNFPGRFSGRQFSNSRSEMNVSTLELGDSALYLCASSLFQGGAEAFFGQGTRLTVV.

The genes are TRBV10-3 and TRBJ1-1; 7 nucleotides match TRBD1. The CDR3 runs to 17 residues. CDR1 is ENHRY and CDR2 is SYGVKD in the germline V gene. The J segment lost 5 bases and the V segment lost 4 bases, leaving 16 bases of the junction unmatched. Written as DNA, the CDR3 is TGTGCCATCAGTGGCGCCCCCGGGACAGCAGTCACGACTGAAGCTTTCTTT. It is translated as CAISGAPGTAVTTEAFF.

This clone was counted only a few times. The chain is built from TRBV6-5 and TRBJ2-2; D is unresolved. V lost 4 bases, J lost 7 bases, and 13 bases lay in between. The V gene's germline CDR1 is MNHEY and CDR2 SVGAGI. The CDR3 runs to 14 residues. The DNA of the CDR3 is TGTGCCAGCAGTTGGCGGACCTGGGGCGGGGAGCTGTTTTTT. Protein product: CASSWRTWGGELFF.

The chain recombines TRBV18 with TRBJ1-2; a weak D match, TRBD1 (5 bases). The CDR3 sequence is 15 residues long. V lost 3 bases to trimming and J lost 2 bases, with 13 bases between them. Germline V gives CDR1 KGHSH, CDR2 LQKENI. The CDR3 sequence is CASSPGGPTNYGYTF. Written as DNA, the CDR3 is TGTGCCAGCTCACCGGGGGGACCGACGAACTATGGCTACACCTTC.

The chain recombines TRBV5-6 with TRBJ2-5; D ambiguous. Germline values: CDR1 SGHDT, CDR2 YYEEEE. The V gene lost 1 base and the J gene lost 5 bases, with 21 bases spanning the gap. CDR3 size: 17 residues. The CDR3 DNA is TGTGCCAGCAGCTTGTTTCTGGGTCCAGAGTCTGGGGAGACCCAGTACTTC. This encodes CASSLFLGPESGETQYF.

The chain has TRBV3-1 (or the pseudogene TRBV3-2) and TRBJ2-5; 11 nucleotides align to TRBD1. The CDR3 extends over 17 amino acids. CDR1 and CDR2 (germline): LGHDT, YNNKEL (reference sequence). Trimming took 4 bases from V and 5 from J; bases not matched to a gene: 12. The CDR3 loop is CASSLAGTGGLRETQYF. Here the CDR3 DNA reads TGTGCCAGCAGCCTTGCCGGGACAGGGGGTTTAAGGGAGACCCAGTACTTC.

The chain uses TRBV6-5 and TRBJ2-5; either TRBD1 or TRBD2 may fit D (5 bases each). The ends were cut back, 2 bases at V and 7 bases at J, with 14 bases in the middle. Germline V gives CDR1 MNHEY, CDR2 SVGAGI. The CDR3 is 14 amino acids. CDR3 nucleotide sequence: TGTGCCAGCAGTTACATGGCGGGTCAGGGGACCCAGTACTTC. Amino acid sequence: CASSYMAGQGTQYF.

The rearrangement joins TRBV21-1 to TRBJ2-5. TRBV21-1 is reported as a pseudogene. The CDR3 runs 18 residues. CDR3 in amino acids: CASSKEVHPGRTKETQYF. Here the CDR3 DNA reads TGTGCCAGCAGCAAAGAAGTACACCCGGGACGCACCAAAGAGACCCAGTACTTC.

The gene calls are TRBV7-2 and TRBJ2-4; either TRBD1 or TRBD2 may supply D (5 bases each). The CDR3 is made up of 14 amino acids. CDR1 and CDR2 from the germline V gene are SGHTA and FQGNSA. V shed 3 bases and J shed 9 bases, with 15 bases lying between them. This CDR3 reads CASSFLGTTSIQYF. DNA of the CDR3: TGTGCCAGCAGCTTTTTAGGGACCACCTCCATTCAGTACTTC.

The V gene is TRBV7-3, the J gene TRBJ2-7, with no clear D. The CDR3 is 13 amino acids. The germline V and J ends were trimmed by 5 bases and 3 bases, with 11 bases remaining between them. CDR1 is SGHTA and CDR2 is FQGTGA in the germline V gene. The CDR3 is CASSLGPLYEQYF. Here the CDR3 DNA reads TGTGCCAGCAGCCTGGGCCCCCTCTACGAGCAGTACTTC.

The rearrangement uses TRBV5-1 and TRBJ2-7; D gene unclear. V gave up 4 bases and J gave up 6 bases, with 17 bases separating them. Germline CDR1 and CDR2: SGHRS and YFSETQ. CDR3 length equals 14 residues. The CDR3 reads CASSPLSPRVEQYF. In DNA, the CDR3 is TGCGCCAGCAGCCCACTATCACCCCGAGTCGAGCAGTACTTC.